The subject of this entry is one TCR beta chain. Its specificity is not known. The table came from immunoSEQ multiplex PCR; TCRdb's copy has only in-frame clones and leaves some out. The data show 60,000 to 85,000 clones, more than 80% seen once. This entry belongs to a study of a mutant IDH1 vaccine in newly diagnosed glioma. Notes on the study in general: Pseudoprogression seemingly bore no relation to changes in top peripheral T cell clonotypes. The occurrence of vaccine-induced immune responses was seen in 80% to 95% of patients.

Time point meaning: week 23, last vaccination. Every vaccine dose comprised 300 ug of mutant IDH1 20-mer peptide plus topical imiquimod. In every donor, the tumor was a new WHO grade 3 or 4 IDH1-mutant, ATRX-lost astrocytoma. This TCR derives from a woman in her forties or fifties with glioma. The specimen was PBMCs, collected from a glioma patient whose treatment included an IDH1 peptide vaccine.

CDR3 residues: CASRLLAGERTGELFF. The CDR3 DNA follows: TGTGCCAGCCGATTACTAGCGGGAGAAAGAACCGGGGAGCTGTTTTTT. This chain uses TRBV6-4 with TRBJ2-2; 11 bases agree with TRBD2. Germline V gene data show CDR1 as MRHNA and CDR2 as SNTAGT. V shed 8 bases, J shed 5 bases, and the junction held 10 bases outside the gene matches. There are 16 residues in the CDR3.